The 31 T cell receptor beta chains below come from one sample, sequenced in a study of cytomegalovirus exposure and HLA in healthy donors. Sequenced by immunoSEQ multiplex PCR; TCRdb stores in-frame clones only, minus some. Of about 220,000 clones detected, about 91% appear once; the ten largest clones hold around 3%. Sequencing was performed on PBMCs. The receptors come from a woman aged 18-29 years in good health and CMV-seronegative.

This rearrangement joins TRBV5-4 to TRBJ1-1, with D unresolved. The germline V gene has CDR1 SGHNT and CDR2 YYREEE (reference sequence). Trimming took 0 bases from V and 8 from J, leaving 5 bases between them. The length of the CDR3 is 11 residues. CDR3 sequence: CASSLDSEAFF. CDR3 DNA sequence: TGTGCCAGCAGCTTGGACTCAGAAGCTTTCTTT.

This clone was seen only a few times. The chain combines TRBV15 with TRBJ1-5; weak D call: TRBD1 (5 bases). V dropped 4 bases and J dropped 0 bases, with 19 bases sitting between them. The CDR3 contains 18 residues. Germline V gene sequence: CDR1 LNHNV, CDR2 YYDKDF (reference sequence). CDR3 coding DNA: TGTGCCACCAGCATCGGCGGGGCAGGGCCCTATAGCAATCAGCCCCAGCATTTT. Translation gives CATSIGGAGPYSNQPQHF. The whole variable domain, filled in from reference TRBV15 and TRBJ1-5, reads DAMVIQNPRYQVTQFGKPVTLSCSQTLNHNVMYWYQQKSSQAPKLLFHYYDKDFNNEADTPDNFQSRRPNTSFCFLDIRSPGLGDTAMYLCATSIGGAGPYSNQPQHFGDGTRLSIL.

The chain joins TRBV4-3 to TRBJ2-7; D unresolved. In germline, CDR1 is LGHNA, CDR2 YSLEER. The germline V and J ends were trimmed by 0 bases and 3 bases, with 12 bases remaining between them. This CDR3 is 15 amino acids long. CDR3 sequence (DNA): TGCGCCAGCAGCCAAGAATCAGGTTCTTTCTACGAGCAGTACTTC. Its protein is CASSQESGSFYEQYF.

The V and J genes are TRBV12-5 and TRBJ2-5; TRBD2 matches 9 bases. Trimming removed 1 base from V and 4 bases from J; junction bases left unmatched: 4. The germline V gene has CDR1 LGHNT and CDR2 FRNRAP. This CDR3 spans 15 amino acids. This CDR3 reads CASGLGGRDGETQYF. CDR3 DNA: TGTGCTAGTGGTTTGGGCGGGAGGGACGGAGAGACCCAGTACTTC.

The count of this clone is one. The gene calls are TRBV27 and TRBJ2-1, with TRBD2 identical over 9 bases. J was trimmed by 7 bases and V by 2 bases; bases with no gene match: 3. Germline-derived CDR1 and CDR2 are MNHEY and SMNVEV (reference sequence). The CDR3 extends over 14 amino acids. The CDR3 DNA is TGTGCCAGCAGTTTAGCGGGAGGGCCAAATGAGCAGTTCTTC. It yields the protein CASSLAGGPNEQFF.

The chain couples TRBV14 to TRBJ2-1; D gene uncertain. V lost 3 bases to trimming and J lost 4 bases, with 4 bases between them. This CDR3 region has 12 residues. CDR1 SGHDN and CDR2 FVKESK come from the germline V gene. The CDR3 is CASSHTYNEQFF. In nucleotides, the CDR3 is TGTGCCAGCAGCCACACTTACAATGAGCAGTTCTTC.

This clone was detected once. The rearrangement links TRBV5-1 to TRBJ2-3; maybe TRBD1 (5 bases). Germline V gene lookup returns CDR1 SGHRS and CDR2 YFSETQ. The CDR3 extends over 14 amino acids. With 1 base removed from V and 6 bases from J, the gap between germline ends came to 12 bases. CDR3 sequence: CASSLNQGPDTQYF. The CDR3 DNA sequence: TGCGCCAGCAGCTTGAATCAGGGCCCTGATACGCAGTATTTT.

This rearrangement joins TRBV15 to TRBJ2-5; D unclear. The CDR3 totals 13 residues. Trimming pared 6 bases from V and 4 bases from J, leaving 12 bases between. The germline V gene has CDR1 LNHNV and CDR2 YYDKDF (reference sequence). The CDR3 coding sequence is TGTGCCACCAGACGCGGAATGAGAGAGACCCAGTACTTC. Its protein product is CATRRGMRETQYF.

CDR3 loop: CSVLGLSEQYF. CDR3 bases: TGCAGTGTACTTGGGCTCAGCGAGCAGTACTTC. This sequence joins TRBV20-1 and TRBJ2-7; D not resolved. Deletions cut 7 bases from V and 6 bases from J, with 13 bases between. Germline CDR1 reads DFQATT; CDR2 reads SNEGSKA (reference sequence). CDR3 size: 11 residues.

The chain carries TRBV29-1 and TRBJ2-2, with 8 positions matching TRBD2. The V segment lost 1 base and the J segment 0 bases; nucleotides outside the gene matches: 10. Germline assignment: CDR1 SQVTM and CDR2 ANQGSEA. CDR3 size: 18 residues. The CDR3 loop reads CSVEVGLQRGTNTGELFF. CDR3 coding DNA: TGCAGCGTTGAAGTGGGCCTACAGCGGGGGACGAACACCGGGGAGCTGTTTTTT.

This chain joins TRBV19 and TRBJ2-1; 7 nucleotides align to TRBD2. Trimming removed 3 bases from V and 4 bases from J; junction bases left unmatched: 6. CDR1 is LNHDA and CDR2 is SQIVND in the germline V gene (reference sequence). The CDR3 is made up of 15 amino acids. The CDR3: CASSMSSGTYNEQFF. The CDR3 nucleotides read TGTGCCAGTAGTATGTCCAGCGGGACGTACAATGAGCAGTTCTTC.

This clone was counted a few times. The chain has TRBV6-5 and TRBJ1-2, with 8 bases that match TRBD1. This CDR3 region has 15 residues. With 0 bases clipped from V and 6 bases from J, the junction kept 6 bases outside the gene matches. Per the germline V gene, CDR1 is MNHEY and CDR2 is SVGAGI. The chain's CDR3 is CASSYSSAGGNGYTF. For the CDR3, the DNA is TGTGCCAGCAGTTACTCTTCAGCAGGGGGCAATGGCTACACCTTC.

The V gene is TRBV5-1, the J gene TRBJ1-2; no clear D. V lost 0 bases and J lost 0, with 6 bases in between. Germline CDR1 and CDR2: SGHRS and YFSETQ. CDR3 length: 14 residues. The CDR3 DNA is TGCGCCAGCAGCTTGGACGGAGCTAACTATGGCTACACCTTC. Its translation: CASSLDGANYGYTF.

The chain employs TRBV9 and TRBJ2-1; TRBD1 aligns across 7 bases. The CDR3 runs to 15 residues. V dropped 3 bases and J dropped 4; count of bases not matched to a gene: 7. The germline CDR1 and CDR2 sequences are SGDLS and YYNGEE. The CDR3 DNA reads TGTGCCAGCAGCGAGACAGGGCTCAATTACAATGAGCAGTTCTTC. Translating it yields CASSETGLNYNEQFF. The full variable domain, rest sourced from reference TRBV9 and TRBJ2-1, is DSGVTQTPKHLITATGQRVTLRCSPRSGDLSVYWYQQSLDQGLQFLIQYYNGEERAKGNILERFSAQQFPDLHSELNLSSLELGDSALYFCASSETGLNYNEQFFGPGTRLTVL.

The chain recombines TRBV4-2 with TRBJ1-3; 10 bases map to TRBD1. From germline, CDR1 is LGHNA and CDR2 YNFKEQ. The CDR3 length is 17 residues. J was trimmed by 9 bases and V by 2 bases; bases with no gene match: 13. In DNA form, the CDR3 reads TGTGCCAGCAGCCAACCGGGACAGGGGACCTTTCGTAGCACCATATATTTT. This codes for CASSQPGQGTFRSTIYF.

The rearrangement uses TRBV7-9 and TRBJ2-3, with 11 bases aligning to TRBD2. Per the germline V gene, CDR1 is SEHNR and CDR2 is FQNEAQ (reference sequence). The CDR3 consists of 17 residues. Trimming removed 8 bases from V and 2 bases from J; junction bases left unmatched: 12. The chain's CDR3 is CASQGLTSGSYTDTQYF. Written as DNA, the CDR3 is TGTGCCAGCCAGGGACTAACTAGCGGGAGTTACACAGATACGCAGTATTTT.

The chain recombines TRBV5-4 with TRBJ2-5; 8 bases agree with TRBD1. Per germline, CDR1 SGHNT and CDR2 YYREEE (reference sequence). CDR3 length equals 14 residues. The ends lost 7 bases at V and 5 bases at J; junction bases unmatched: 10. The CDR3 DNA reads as TGTGCCAGCCATCGGACAGGGAAAGGGGAGACCCAGTACTTC. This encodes CASHRTGKGETQYF.

The CDR3 here is CASRLTGRSYEQYF. The CDR3 DNA is TGTGCCAGCAGACTTACAGGGCGGTCCTACGAGCAGTACTTC. The rearrangement uses TRBV6-6 and TRBJ2-7; D perhaps matches TRBD1 (6 bases). Deletions cut 6 bases from V and 1 base from J, with 13 bases between. This CDR3 spans 14 amino acids. Germline CDR1 MNHNY, CDR2 SVGAGI (reference sequence).

CDR3 in amino acids: CASSAAGTSGRETQYF. The CDR3, as DNA: TGTGCCAGCAGCGCCGCAGGGACTAGCGGCAGGGAGACCCAGTACTTC. The gene calls are TRBV7-2 and TRBJ2-5; TRBD2 matches 11 bases. The V gene's germline CDR1 is SGHTA and CDR2 FQGNSA. V lost 5 bases and J lost 5; bases outside the gene matches: 10. This CDR3 is built from 16 residues.

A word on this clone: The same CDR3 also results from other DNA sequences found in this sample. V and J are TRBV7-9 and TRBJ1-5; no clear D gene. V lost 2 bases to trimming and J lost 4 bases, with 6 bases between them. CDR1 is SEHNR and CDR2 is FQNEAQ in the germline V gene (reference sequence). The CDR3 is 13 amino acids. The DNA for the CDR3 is TGTGCCAGCAGCTTATCAGGAAATCAGCCCCAGCATTTT. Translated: CASSLSGNQPQHF.

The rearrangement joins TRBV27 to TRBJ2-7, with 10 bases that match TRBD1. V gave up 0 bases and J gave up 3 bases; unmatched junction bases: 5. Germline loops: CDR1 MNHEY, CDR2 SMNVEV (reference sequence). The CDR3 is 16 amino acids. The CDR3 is CASSLSFGDRGYEQYF. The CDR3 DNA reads TGTGCCAGCAGTTTATCGTTTGGGGACAGGGGCTACGAGCAGTACTTC.

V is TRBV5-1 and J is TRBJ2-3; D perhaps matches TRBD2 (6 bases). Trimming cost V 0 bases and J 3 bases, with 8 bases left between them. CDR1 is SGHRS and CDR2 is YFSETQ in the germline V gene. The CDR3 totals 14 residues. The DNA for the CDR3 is TGCGCCAGCAGCTTGGGACGGGGGACAGATACGCAGTATTTT. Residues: CASSLGRGTDTQYF.

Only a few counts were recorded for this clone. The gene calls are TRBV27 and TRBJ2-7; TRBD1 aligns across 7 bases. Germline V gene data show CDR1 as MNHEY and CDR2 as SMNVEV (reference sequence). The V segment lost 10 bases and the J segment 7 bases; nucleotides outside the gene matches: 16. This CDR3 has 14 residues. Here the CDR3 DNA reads TGTGCCATCGGCCGGACAGGAAGATTGGGAGAGCAGTACTTC. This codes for CAIGRTGRLGEQYF.

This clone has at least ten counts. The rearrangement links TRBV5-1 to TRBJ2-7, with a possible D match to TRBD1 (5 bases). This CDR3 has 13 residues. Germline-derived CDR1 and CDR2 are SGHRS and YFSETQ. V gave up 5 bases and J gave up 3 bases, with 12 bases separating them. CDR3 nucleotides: TGCGCCAGCAGGCAGGGATTCAACTACGAGCAGTACTTC. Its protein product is CASRQGFNYEQYF.

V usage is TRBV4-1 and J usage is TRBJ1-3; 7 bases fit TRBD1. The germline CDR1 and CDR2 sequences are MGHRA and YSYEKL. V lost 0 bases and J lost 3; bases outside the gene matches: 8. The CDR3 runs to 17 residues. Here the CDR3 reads CASSQDRGRGLGNTIYF. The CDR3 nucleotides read TGCGCCAGCAGCCAAGATCGTGGAAGGGGGCTTGGAAACACCATATATTTT.

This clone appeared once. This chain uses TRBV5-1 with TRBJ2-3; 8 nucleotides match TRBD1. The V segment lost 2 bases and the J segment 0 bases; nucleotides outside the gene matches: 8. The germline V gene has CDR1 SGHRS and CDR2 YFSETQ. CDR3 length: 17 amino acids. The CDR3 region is CASSLGRTGTSTDTQYF. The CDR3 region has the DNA TGCGCCAGCAGCTTAGGCAGGACAGGGACTAGCACAGATACGCAGTATTTT. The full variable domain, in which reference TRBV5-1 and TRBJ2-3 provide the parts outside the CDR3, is KAGVTQTPRYLIKTRGQQVTLSCSPISGHRSVSWYQQTPGQGLQFLFEYFSETQRNKGNFPGRFSGRQFSNSRSEMNVSTLELGDSALYLCASSLGRTGTSTDTQYFGPGTRLTVL.

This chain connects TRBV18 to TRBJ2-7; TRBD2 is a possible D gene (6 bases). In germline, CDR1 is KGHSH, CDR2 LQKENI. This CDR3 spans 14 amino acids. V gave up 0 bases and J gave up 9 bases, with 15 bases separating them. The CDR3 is CASSPPEGRERQYF. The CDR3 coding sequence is TGTGCCAGCTCACCACCTGAAGGTCGGGAGCGGCAGTACTTC.

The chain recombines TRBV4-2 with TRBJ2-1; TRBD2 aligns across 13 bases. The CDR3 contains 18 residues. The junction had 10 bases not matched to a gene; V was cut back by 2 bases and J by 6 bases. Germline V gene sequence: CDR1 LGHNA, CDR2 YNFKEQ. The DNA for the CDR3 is TGTGCCAGCAGCCAATCTGGACTAGCGGGAGCGGCGGGCAATGAGCAGTTCTTC. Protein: CASSQSGLAGAAGNEQFF.

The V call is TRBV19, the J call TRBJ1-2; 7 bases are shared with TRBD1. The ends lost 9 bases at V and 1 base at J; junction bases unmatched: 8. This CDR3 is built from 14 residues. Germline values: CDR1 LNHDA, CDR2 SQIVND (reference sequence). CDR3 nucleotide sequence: TGTGCCAGCCGGTCTCGACAGGGTAACTATGGCTACACCTTC. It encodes CASRSRQGNYGYTF.

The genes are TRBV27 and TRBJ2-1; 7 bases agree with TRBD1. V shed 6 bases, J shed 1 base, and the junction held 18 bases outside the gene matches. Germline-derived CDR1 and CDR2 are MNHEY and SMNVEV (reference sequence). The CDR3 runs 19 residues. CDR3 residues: CASSPSRQGMSLSYNEQFF. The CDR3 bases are TGTGCCAGCAGCCCCTCCAGACAGGGAATGAGCCTTTCCTACAATGAGCAGTTCTTC.

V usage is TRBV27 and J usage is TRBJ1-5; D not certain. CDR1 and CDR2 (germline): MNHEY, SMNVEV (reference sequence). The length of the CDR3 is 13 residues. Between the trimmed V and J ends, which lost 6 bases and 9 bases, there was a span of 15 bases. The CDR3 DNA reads TGTGCCAGCAGCTCTTGGAGGGCTGGGCCCCAGCATTTT. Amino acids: CASSSWRAGPQHF.